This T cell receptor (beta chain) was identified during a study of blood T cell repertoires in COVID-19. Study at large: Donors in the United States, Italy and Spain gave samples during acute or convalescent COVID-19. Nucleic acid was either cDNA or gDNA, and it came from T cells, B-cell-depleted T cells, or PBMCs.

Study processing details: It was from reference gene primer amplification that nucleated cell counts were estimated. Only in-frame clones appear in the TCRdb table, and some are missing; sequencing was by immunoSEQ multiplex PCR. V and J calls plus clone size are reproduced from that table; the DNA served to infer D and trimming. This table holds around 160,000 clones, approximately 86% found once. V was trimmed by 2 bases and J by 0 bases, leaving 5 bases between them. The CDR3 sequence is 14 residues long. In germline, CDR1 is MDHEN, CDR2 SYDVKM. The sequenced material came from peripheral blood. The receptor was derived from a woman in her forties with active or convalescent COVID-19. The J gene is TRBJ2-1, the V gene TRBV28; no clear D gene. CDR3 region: CASSLASSYNEQFF. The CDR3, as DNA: TGTGCCAGCAGTTTAGCGAGCTCCTACAATGAGCAGTTCTTC.